This T cell receptor beta chain was documented in a study of blood T cell repertoires in COVID-19. The overall study: In each case, the material was cDNA or gDNA derived from T cells, B-cell-depleted T cells, or PBMCs.

Patients at the Seattle site were enrolled during active infection and followed longitudinally. V was cut by 3 bases and J by 10 bases, with 21 bases left in between. Germline V gives CDR1 ENHRY, CDR2 SYGVKD. The CDR3 has 16 amino acids. The data were produced by immunoSEQ multiplex PCR, yet TCRdb's version contains in-frame clones alone and is incomplete. The table records about 140,000 clones, about 83% of them present only once. This clonotype was sampled from a man between 25 and 39 years old with COVID-19, enrolled during active disease. Source material: peripheral blood. The V call is TRBV10-3, the J call TRBJ1-4; the D gene is possibly TRBD1 (5 bases). Written as DNA, the CDR3 is TGTGCCATCAGTGAACCAGGAGAGGGGAGGGCATTAAAACTGTTTTTT. Its protein product is CAISEPGEGRALKLFF.